The source of this T cell receptor (beta chain) is a study of naive and memory T cell subsets. Separate alpha and beta amplification began at the second PCR step. Cells stained for CD3, CD4, CD8, CD45RA, CD27 and viability were sorted into four CD45RA/CD27 subsets. This clonotype was detected many times. What it recognizes is unknown. The V gene's germline CDR1 is DFQATT and CDR2 SNEGSKA (reference sequence). V was clipped by 4 bases and J by 6 bases; unmatched bases: 7. The CDR3 extends over 13 amino acids. Both TRBC1 and TRBC2 were covered by a beta constant-region primer of two equimolar oligonucleotides. Ligated cDNA was amplified by four rounds of PCR with nested alpha and beta constant-region primers and SP2. TCRdb fed the UMI-ligation and nested PCR reads into MiXCR, producing one record per CDR3 protein. The data hold 150,000 or so distinct CDR3 sequences, with approximately 24% observed a single time.

Overall study results and limits: Over 90% of naive TCR sequences appeared only once, unlike memory subsets. Findings for naive and memory subsets could not be checked against ground truth. Naive repertoires, especially CD8, held a few larger clonotypes, possibly memory cells re-expressing CD45RA.

Sequencing was performed on naive CD4+ T cells from blood. This receptor was identified in a human donor in good health. The chain recombines TRBV20-1 with TRBJ2-7; 9 bases match TRBD2. CDR3 coding DNA: TGCAGTGCTATCGGTAGCGGGAGACGCGAGCAGTACTTC. Translation: CSAIGSGRREQYF.